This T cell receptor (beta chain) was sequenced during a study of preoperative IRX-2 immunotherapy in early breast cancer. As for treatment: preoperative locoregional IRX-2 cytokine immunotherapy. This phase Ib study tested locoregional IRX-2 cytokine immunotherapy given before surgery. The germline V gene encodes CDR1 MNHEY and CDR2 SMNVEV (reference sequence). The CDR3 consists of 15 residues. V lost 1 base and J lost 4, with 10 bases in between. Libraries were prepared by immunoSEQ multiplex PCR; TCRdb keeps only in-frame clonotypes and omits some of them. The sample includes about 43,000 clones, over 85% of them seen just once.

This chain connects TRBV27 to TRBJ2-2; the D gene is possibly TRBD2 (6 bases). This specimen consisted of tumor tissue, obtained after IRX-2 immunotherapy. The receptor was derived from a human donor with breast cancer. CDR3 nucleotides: TGTGCCAGCAGTTTATGGATCGGGAGCACCGGGGAGCTGTTTTTT. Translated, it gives CASSLWIGSTGELFF.